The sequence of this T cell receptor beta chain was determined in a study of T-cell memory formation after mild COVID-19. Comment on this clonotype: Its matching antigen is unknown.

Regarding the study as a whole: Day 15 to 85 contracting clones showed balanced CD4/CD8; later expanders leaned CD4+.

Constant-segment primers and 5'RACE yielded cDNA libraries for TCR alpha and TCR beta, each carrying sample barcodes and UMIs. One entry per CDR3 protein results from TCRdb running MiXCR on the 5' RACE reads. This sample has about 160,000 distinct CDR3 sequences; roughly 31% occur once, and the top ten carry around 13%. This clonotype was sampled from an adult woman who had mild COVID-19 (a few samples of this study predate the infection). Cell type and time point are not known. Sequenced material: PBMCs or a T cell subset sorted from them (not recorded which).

The DNA for the CDR3 is TGTGCCAGCAGTGAGAGGAATCAGCCCCAGCATTTT. This sequence encodes CASSERNQPQHF. This chain joins TRBV6-5 and TRBJ1-5; D not certain. From germline, CDR1 is MNHEY and CDR2 SVGAGI. The CDR3 sequence is 12 residues long. V was trimmed by 5 bases and J by 4 bases, leaving 6 bases between them.